This TCR beta chain was sequenced during a study of blood T cell repertoires in COVID-19. Study as a whole: COVID-19 samples, acute and convalescent, were from the United States, Italy and Spain. PBMCs, B-cell-depleted T cells, or T cells were the source of the cDNA or gDNA that made up the material.

In the authors' workflow: Amplification with reference gene primers provided the estimates of nucleated cell counts. Using immunoSEQ multiplex PCR, the repertoire was profiled, and TCRdb retains in-frame clones only, with some absent. From that table come the V and J calls and clone size; the DNA was used to work out D and trimming. Among 100,000 to 150,000 clones, about 87% were seen once, and the ten largest hold approximately 3.6%. CDR3 length: 15 residues. V shed 1 base and J shed 2 bases, with 10 bases lying between them. The germline CDR1 and CDR2 sequences are SGDLS and YYNGEE. The sequence came from a woman in her sixties or seventies with acute or convalescent COVID-19. This chain uses TRBV9 with TRBJ1-5; no clear D gene. Sequencing was done on a sample of peripheral blood. CDR3 nucleotides: TGTGCCAGCAGCGTAAGCGATGTGGGCAATCAGCCCCAGCATTTT. This gives the protein CASSVSDVGNQPQHF.